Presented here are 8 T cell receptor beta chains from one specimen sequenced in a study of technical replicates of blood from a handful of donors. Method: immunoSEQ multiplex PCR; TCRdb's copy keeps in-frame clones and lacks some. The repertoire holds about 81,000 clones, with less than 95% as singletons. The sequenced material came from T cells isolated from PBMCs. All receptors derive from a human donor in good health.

CDR3 residues: CASSESTGASGELFF. The CDR3 coding sequence is TGCGCCAGCAGTGAGTCGACAGGGGCGAGCGGGGAGCTGTTTTTT. The chain combines TRBV10-1 with TRBJ2-2, with 8 bases that match TRBD1. The length of the CDR3 is 15 residues. Trimming cost V 0 bases and J 7 bases; bases outside gene matches: 4. Germline loops: CDR1 WNHNN, CDR2 SYGVQD (reference sequence).

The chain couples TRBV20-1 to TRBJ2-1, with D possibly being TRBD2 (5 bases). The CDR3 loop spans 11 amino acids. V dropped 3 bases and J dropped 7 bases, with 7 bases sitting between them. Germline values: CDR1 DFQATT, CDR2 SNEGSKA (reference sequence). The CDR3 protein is CSASPGNEQFF. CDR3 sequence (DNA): TGCAGTGCTAGCCCGGGAAATGAGCAGTTCTTC.

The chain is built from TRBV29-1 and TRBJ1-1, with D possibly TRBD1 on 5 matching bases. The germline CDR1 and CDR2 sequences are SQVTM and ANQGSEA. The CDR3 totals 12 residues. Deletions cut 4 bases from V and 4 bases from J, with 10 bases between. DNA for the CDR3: TGCAGCGTTGGGGGGAGGTCCACTGAAGCTTTCTTT. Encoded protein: CSVGGRSTEAFF.

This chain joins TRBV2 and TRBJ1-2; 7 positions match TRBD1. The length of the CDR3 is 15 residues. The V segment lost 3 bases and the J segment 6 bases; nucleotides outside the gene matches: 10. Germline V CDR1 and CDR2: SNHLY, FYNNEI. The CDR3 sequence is CASSDWQGDSDGYTF. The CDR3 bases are TGTGCCAGCAGTGATTGGCAGGGGGATTCCGATGGCTACACCTTC.

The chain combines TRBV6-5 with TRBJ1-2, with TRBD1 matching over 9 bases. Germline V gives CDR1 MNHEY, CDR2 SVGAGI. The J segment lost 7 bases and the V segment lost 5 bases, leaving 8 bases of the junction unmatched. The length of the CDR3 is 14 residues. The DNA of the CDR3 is TGTGCCAGCAGTCCTCTAGACAGGGGGGTTGGCTACACCTTC. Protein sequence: CASSPLDRGVGYTF.

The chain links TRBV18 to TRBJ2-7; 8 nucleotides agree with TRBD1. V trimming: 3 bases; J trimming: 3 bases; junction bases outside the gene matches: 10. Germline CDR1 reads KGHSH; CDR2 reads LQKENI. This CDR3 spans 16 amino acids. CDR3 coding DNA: TGTGCCAGCTCACCCTCGCGGACAGGGAAGGGCTACGAGCAGTACTTC. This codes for CASSPSRTGKGYEQYF. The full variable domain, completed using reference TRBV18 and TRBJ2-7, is NAGVMQNPRHLVRRRGQEARLRCSPMKGHSHVYWYRQLPEEGLKFMVYLQKENIIDESGMPKERFSAEFPKEGPSILRIQQVVRGDSAAYFCASSPSRTGKGYEQYFGPGTRLTVT.

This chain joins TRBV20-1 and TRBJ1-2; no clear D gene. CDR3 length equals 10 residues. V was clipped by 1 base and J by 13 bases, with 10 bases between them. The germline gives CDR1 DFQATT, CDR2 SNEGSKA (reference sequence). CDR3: CSARGSPGTF. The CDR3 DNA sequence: TGCAGTGCTAGAGGGAGTCCGGGCACCTTC.

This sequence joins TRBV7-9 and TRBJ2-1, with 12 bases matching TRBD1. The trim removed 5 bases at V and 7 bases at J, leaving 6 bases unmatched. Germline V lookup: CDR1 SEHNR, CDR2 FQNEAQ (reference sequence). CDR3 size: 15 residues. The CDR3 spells CASSRRDRGQNEQFF. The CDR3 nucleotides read TGTGCCAGCAGCCGTCGGGACAGGGGGCAAAATGAGCAGTTCTTC. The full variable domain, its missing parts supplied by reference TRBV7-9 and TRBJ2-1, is DTGVSQNPRHKITKRGQNVTFRCDPISEHNRLYWYRQTLGQGPEFLTYFQNEAQLEKSRLLSDRFSAERPKGSFSTLEIQRTEQGDSAMYLCASSRRDRGQNEQFFGPGTRLTVL.